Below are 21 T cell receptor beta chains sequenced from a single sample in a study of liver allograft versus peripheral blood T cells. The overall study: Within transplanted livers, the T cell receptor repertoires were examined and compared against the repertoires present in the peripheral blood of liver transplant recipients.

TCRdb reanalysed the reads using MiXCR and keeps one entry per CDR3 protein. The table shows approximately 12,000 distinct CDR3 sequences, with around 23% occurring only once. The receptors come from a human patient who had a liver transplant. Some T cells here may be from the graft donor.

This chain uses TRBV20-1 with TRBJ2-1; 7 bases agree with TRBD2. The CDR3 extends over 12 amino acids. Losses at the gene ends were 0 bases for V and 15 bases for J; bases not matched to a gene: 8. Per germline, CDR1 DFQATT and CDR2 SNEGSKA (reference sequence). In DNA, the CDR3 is TGCAGTGCTAGAGAGGGGGGGATTAAATGGTTCTTC. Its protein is CSAREGGIKWFF.

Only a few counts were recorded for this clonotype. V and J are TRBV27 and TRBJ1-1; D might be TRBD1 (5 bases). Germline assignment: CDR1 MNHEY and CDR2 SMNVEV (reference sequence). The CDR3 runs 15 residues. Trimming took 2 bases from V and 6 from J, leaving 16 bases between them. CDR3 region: CASSLTGRGAAEAFF. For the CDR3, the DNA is TGTGCCAGCAGTTTAACGGGACGGGGAGCGGCTGAAGCTTTCTTT.

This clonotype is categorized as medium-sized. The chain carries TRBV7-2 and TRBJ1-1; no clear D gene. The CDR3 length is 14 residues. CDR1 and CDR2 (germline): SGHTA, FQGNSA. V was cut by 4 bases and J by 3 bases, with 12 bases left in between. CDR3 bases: TGTGCCAGCAGCTCGATGGTGGGGTACACTGAAGCTTTCTTT. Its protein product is CASSSMVGYTEAFF.

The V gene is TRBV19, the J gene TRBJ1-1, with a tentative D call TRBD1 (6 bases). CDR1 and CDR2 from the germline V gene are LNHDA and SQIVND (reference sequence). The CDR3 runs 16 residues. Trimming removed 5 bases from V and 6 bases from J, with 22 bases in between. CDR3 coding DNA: TGTGCCAGTAGTTTGCGGGGGCGCGTGGCCTCTTCTGAAGCTTTCTTT. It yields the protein CASSLRGRVASSEAFF. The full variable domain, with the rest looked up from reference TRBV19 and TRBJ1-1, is DGGITQSPKYLFRKEGQNVTLSCEQNLNHDAMYWYRQDPGQGLRLIYYSQIVNDFQKGDIAEGYSVSREKKESFPLTVTSAQKNPTAFYLCASSLRGRVASSEAFFGQGTRLTVV.

CDR3 amino acids: CSARGNRQGRYGYTF. The CDR3 DNA reads as TGCAGTGCTAGAGGTAACCGACAGGGCCGCTATGGCTACACCTTC. J is TRBJ1-2 and V is TRBV20-1; TRBD1 aligns across 7 bases. This CDR3 contains 15 residues. The germline V gene encodes CDR1 DFQATT and CDR2 SNEGSKA (reference sequence). The V and J ends lost 1 base and 4 bases, in that order; junction bases with no gene match: 9.

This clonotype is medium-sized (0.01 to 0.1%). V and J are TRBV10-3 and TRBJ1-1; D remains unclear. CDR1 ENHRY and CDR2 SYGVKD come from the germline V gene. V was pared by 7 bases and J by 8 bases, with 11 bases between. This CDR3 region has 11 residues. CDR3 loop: CAIKMTEEAFF. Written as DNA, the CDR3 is TGTGCCATCAAAATGACCGAGGAAGCTTTCTTT.

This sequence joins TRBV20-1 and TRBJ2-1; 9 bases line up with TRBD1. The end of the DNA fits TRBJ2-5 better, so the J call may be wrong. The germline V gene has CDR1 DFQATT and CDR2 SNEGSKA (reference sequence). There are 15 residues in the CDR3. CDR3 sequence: CSATRDRVAQETQYF. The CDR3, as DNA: TGCAGTGCTACTAGGGACAGGGTGGCTCAAGAGACCCAGTACTTC.

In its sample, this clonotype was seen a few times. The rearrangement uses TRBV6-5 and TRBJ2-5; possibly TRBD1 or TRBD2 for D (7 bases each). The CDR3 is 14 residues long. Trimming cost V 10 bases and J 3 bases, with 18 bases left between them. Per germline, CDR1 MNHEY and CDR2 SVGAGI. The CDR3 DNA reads TGTGCCACCGCGACAGGGAGGGGGGAAGAGACCCAGTACTTC. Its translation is CATATGRGEETQYF.

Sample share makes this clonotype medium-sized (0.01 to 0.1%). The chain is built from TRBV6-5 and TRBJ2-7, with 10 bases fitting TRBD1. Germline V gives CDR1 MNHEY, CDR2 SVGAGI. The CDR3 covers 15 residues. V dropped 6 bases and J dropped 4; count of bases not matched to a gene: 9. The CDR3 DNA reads TGTGCCAGCAGGAGGGACAGGGGAAAGTCTTACGAGCAGTACTTC. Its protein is CASRRDRGKSYEQYF.

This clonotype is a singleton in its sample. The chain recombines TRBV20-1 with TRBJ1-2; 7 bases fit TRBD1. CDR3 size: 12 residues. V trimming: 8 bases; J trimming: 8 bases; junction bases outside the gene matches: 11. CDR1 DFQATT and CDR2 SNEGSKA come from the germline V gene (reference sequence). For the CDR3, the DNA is TGCAGTTCCATCGGGACAGAAGAAGGCTACACCTTC. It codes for CSSIGTEEGYTF.

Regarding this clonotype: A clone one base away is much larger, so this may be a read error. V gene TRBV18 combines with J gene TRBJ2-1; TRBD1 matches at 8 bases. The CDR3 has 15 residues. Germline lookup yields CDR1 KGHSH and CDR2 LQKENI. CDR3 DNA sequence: TGTGCCAGCTCTCCTGACAGGGGTCAATACAAGGAGCAGTTCTTC. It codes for CASSPDRGQYKEQFF.

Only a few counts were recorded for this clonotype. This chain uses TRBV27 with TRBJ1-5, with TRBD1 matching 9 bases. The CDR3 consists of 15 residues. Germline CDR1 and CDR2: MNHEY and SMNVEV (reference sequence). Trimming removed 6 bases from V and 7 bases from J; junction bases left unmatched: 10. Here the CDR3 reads CASSPGTGLYQPQHF. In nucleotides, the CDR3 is TGTGCCAGCAGCCCGGGGACAGGGTTGTACCAGCCCCAGCATTTT.

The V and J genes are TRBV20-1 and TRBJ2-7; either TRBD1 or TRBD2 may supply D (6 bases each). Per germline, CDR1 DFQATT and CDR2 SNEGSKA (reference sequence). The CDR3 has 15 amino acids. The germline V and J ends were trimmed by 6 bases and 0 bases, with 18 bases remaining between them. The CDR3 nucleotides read TGCAGTGCGCAAGCAAAGGGGGACTCCTCCTACGAGCAGTACTTC. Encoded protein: CSAQAKGDSSYEQYF.

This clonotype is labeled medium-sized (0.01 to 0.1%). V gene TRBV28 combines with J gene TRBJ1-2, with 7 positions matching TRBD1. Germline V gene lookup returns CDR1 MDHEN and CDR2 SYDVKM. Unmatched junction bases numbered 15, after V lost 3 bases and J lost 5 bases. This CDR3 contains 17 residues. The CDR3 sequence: CASSLGGGGASVYGYTF. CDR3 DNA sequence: TGTGCCAGCAGTTTGGGCGGAGGGGGCGCTTCCGTTTATGGCTACACCTTC.

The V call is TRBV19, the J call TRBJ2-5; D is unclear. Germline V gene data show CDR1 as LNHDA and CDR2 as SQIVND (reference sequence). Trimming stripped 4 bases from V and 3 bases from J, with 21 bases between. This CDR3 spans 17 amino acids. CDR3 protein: CASSKLPIMGYKETQYF. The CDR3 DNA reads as TGTGCCAGTAGTAAACTACCTATTATGGGATATAAAGAGACCCAGTACTTC. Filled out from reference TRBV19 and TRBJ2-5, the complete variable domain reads DGGITQSPKYLFRKEGQNVTLSCEQNLNHDAMYWYRQDPGQGLRLIYYSQIVNDFQKGDIAEGYSVSREKKESFPLTVTSAQKNPTAFYLCASSKLPIMGYKETQYFGPGTRLLVL.

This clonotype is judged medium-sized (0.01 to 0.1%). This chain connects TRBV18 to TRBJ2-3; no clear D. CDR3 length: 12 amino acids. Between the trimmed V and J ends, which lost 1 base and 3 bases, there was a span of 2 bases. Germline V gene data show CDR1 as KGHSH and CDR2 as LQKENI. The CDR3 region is CASSPRTDTQYF. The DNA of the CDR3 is TGTGCCAGCTCACCACGTACAGATACGCAGTATTTT.

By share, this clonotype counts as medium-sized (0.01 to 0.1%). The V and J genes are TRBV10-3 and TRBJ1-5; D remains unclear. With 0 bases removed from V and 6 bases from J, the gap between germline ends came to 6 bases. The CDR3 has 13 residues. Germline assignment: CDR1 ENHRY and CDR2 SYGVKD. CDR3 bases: TGTGCCATCAGTGAGTCTGGAGGTCAGCCCCAGCATTTT. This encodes CAISESGGQPQHF.

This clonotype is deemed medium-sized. CDR3 nucleotide sequence: TGTGCCAGCAGCTTAAAACGGAACAATGAAAAACTGTTTTTT. Amino acids: CASSLKRNNEKLFF. J is TRBJ1-4 and V is TRBV13; the D is unclear. CDR1 and CDR2 from the germline V gene are PRHDT and FYEKMQ (reference sequence). The ends were cut back, 2 bases at V and 5 bases at J, with 9 bases in the middle. The CDR3 sequence is 14 residues long.

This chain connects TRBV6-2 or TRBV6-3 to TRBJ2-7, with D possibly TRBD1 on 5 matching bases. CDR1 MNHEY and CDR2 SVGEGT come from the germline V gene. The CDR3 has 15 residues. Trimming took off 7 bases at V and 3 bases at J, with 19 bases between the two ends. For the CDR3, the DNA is TGTGCCAGCATTCCTACCCCTGGACAACTCTACGAGCAGTACTTC. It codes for CASIPTPGQLYEQYF.

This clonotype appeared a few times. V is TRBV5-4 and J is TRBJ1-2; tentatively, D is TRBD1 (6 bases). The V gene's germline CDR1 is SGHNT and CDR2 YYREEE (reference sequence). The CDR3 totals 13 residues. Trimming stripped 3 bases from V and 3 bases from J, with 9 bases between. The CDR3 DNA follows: TGTGCCAGCAGCTCACAGGGTCACTATGGCTACACCTTC. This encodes CASSSQGHYGYTF. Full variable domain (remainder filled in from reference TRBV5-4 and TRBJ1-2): ETGVTQSPTHLIKTRGQQVTLRCSSQSGHNTVSWYQQALGQGPQFIFQYYREEENGRGNFPPRFSGLQFPNYSSELNVNALELDDSALYLCASSSQGHYGYTFGSGTRLTVV.

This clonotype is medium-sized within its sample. CDR3 bases: TGTGCCAGCAGTTACCGACAGGACAATGGCTACACCTTC. Translated, it gives CASSYRQDNGYTF. The chain uses TRBV6-6 and TRBJ1-2, with D maybe TRBD1 (6 bases). CDR1 is MNHNY and CDR2 is SVGAGI in the germline V gene (reference sequence). Trimming cost V 2 bases and J 6 bases, with 10 bases left between them. This CDR3 has 13 amino acids.